At least ten counts were recorded for the clone carrying this T cell receptor (beta chain). Antigen: not known. The CDR3 spans 13 residues. J was trimmed by 4 bases and V by 6 bases; bases with no gene match: 4. Germline CDR1 and CDR2: MNHNS and SASEGT. These data originate in a study of T cells in Graves' hyperthyroidism and ophthalmopathy. Whole-study results and caveats: Blood also showed most of the thyroid clonotypes that were expanded above 0.001.

The CDR3 regions of TCR beta were amplified from RNA transcripts. First-round RT-PCR with HTBI primers amplified the TCR CDR3 region. TCRdb reprocessed the multiplex PCR reads via MiXCR and lists one record per CDR3 protein. This table holds hundreds of thousands of distinct CDR3 sequences, approximately 14% found once. Sequencing used blood. The chain links TRBV6-1 to TRBJ1-1; TRBD1 aligns across 8 bases. This TCR was recovered from a woman aged 18-35 years with Graves' hyperthyroidism. The CDR3 sequence is CASRHQGATEAFF. CDR3 nucleotide sequence: TGTGCCAGCAGGCATCAGGGGGCCACTGAAGCTTTCTTT.